The TCR beta chain under discussion was sequenced for a study of blood T cell repertoires in COVID-19. Using immunoSEQ multiplex PCR, the repertoire was profiled, and TCRdb retains in-frame clones only, with some absent. The sample has 270,000 or so clones, approximately 91% seen once. In germline, CDR1 is LNHDA, CDR2 SQIVND (reference sequence). The CDR3 totals 15 residues. Trimming stripped 7 bases from V and 5 bases from J, with 20 bases between. Sequencing used PBMCs or T cells enriched from blood (not recorded which). The clonotype was recovered from a woman between 40 and 50 years old with acute COVID-19. The rearrangement joins TRBV19 to TRBJ2-5; tentative D call: TRBD2 (6 bases). In DNA form, the CDR3 reads TGTGCCAGTAAGAGGCAGCAATACGGAGGGGAGACCCAGTACTTC. This gives the protein CASKRQQYGGETQYF.